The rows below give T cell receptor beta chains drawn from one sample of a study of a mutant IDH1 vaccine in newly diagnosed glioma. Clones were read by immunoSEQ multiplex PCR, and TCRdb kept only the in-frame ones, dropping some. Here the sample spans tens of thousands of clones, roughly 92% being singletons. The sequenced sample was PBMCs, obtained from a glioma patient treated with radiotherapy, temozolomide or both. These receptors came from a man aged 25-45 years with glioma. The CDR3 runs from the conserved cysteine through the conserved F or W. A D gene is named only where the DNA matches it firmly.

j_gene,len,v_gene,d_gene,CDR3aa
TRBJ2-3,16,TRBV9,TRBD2,CASSVAGGRDKDTQYF
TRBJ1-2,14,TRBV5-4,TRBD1,CASSATGGAYGYTF
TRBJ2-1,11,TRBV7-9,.,CASSSRNEQFF
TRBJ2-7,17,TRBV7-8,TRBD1,CASSSDRDFSSHYEQYF
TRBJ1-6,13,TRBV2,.,CASSGQARSPLHF
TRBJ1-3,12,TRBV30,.,CAWSGTGGPIYF
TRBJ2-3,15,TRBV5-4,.,CASSLRGPSTDTQYF
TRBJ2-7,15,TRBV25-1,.,CASSEYRVGLGEQYF
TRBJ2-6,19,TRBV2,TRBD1,CASSKTPGTALSGANVLTF
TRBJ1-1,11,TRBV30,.,CARTPNTEAFF
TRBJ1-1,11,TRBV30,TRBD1,CASSGGGKAFF
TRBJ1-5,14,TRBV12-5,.,CASGFQTINQPQHF
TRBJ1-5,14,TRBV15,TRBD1,CATSSSQGGQPQHF
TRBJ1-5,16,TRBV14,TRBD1,CASTPLGTGDNQPQHF
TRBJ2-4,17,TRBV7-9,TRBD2,CASRPALGGSSKNIQYF
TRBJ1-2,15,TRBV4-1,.,CASSQSQPSNYGYTF